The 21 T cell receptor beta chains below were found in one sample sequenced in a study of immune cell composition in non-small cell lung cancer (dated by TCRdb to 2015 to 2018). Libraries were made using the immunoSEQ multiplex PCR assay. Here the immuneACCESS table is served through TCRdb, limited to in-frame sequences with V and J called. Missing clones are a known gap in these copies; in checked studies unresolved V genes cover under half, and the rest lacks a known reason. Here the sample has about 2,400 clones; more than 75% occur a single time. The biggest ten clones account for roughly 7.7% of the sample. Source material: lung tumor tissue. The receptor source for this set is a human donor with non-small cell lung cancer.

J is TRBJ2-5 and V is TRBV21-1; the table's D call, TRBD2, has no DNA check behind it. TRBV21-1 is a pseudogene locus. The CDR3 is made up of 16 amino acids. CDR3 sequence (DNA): TGTGCCAGCAGCAAAGCAGGGACTCCGTACCAAGAGACCCAGTACTTC. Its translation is CASSKAGTPYQETQYF.

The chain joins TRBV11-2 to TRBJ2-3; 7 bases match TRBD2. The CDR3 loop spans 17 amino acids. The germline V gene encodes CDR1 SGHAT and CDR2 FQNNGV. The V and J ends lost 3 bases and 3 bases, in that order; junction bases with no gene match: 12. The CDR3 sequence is CASSFQAGVFVTDTQYF. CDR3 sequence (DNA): TGTGCCAGCAGCTTTCAGGCGGGAGTTTTCGTGACAGATACGCAGTATTTT.

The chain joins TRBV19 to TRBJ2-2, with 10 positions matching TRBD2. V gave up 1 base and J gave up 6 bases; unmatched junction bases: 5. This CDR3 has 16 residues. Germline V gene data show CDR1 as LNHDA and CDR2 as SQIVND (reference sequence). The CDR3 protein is CASSIGPAGGSGELFF. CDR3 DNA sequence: TGTGCCAGTAGTATAGGACCAGCGGGAGGGTCCGGGGAGCTGTTTTTT. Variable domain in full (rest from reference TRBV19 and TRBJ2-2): DGGITQSPKYLFRKEGQNVTLSCEQNLNHDAMYWYRQDPGQGLRLIYYSQIVNDFQKGDIAEGYSVSREKKESFPLTVTSAQKNPTAFYLCASSIGPAGGSGELFFGEGSRLTVL.

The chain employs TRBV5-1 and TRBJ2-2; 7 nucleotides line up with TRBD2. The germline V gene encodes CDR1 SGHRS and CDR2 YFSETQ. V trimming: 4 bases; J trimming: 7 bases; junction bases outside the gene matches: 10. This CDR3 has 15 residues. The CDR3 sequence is CASSPGTKGGGELFF. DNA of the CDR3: TGCGCCAGCAGCCCGGGGACTAAGGGTGGCGGGGAGCTGTTTTTT.

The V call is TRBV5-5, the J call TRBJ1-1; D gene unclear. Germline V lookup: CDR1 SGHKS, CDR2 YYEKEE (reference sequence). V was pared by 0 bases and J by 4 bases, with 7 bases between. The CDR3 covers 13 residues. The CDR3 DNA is TGTGCCAGCAGCTTGGCCACGGTCACTGAAGCTTTCTTT. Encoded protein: CASSLATVTEAFF.

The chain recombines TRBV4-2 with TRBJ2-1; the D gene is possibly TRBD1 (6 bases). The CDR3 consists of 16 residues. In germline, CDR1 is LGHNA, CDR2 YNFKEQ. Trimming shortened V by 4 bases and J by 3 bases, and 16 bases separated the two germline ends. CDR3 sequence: CASSRTGSNRYNEQFF. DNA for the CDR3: TGTGCCAGCAGCCGAACAGGGTCTAATCGCTACAATGAGCAGTTCTTC.

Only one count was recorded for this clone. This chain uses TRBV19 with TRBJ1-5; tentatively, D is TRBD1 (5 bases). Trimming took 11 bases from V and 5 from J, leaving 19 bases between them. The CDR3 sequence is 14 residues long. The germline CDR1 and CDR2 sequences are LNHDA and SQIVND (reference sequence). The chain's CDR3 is CASSGGRRYQPQHF. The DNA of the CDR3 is TGTGCCTCCTCCGGGGGGAGGAGGTATCAGCCCCAGCATTTT.

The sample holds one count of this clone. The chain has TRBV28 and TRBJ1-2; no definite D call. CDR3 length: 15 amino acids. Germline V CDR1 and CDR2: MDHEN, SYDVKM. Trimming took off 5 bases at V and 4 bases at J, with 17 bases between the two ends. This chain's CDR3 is CASSGGSLDGYGYTF. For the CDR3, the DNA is TGTGCCAGCAGTGGAGGCTCGTTAGACGGCTATGGCTACACCTTC.

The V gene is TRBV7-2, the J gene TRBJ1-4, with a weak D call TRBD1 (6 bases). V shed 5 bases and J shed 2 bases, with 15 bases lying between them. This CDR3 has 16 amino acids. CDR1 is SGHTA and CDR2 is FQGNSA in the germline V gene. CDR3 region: CASSPQGMSTNEKLFF. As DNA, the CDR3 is TGTGCCAGCAGCCCTCAGGGGATGAGTACTAATGAAAAACTGTTTTTT.

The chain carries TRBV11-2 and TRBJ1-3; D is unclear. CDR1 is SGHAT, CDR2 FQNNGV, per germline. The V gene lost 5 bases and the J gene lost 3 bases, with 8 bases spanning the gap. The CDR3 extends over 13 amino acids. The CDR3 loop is CASSPEIGNTIYF. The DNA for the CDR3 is TGTGCCAGCAGCCCGGAGATTGGAAACACCATATATTTT.

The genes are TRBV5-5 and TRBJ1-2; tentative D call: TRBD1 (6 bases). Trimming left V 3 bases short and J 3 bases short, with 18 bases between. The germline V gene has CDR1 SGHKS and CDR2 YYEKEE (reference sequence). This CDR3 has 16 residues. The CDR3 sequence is CASSSSMGAGYYGYTF. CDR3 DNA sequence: TGTGCCAGCAGCTCCTCAATGGGGGCTGGATACTATGGCTACACCTTC.

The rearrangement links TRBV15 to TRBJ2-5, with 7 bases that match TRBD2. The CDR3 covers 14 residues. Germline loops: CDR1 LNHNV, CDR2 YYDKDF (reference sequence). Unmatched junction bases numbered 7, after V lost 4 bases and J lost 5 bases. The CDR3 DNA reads TGTGCCACCAGCAACCCAGGACTAGGGGAGACCCAGTACTTC. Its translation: CATSNPGLGETQYF.

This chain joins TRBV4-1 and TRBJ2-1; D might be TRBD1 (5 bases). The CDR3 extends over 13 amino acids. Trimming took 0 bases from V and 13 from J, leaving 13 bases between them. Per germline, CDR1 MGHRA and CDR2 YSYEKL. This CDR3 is CASSQEYLQGQFF. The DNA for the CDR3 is TGCGCCAGCAGCCAAGAATATTTGCAGGGACAGTTCTTC.

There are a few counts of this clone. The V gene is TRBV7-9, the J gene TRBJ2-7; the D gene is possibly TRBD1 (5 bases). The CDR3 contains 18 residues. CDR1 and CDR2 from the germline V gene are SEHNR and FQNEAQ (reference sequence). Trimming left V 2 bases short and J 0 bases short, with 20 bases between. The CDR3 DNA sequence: TGTGCCAGCAGCTTATCTTACTTAGGCAGACAGTTCTCCTACGAGCAGTACTTC. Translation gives CASSLSYLGRQFSYEQYF.

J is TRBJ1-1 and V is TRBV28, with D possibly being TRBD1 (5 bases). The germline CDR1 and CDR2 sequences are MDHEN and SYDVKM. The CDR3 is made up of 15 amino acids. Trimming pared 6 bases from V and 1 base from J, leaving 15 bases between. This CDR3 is CASSLGGTANTEAFF. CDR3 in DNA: TGTGCCAGCAGCCTGGGGGGGACGGCGAACACTGAAGCTTTCTTT.

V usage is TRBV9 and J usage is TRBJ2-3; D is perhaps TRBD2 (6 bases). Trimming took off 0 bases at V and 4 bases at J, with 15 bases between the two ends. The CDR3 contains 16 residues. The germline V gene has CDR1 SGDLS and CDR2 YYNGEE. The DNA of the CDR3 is TGTGCCAGCAGCGTAGCGGGGGTTAATACGGCAGATACGCAGTATTTT. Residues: CASSVAGVNTADTQYF.

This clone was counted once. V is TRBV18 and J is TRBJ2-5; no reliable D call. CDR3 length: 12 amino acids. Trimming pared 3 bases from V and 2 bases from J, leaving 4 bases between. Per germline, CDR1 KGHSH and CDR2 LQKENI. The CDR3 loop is CASSPLQETQYF. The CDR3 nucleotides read TGTGCCAGCTCACCCCTACAAGAGACCCAGTACTTC.

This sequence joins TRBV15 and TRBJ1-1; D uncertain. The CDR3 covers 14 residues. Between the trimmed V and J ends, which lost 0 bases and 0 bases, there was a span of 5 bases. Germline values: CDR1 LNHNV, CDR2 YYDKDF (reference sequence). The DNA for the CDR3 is TGTGCCACCAGCAGAGATCGGGTGAACACTGAAGCTTTCTTT. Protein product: CATSRDRVNTEAFF. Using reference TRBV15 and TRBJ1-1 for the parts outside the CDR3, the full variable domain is DAMVIQNPRYQVTQFGKPVTLSCSQTLNHNVMYWYQQKSSQAPKLLFHYYDKDFNNEADTPDNFQSRRPNTSFCFLDIRSPGLGDTAMYLCATSRDRVNTEAFFGQGTRLTVV.

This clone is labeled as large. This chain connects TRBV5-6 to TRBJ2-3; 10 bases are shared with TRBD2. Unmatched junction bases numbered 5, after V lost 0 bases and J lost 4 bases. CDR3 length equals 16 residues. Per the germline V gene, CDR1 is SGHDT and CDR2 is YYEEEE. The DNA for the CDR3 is TGTGCCAGCAGCTTGGGAGCGGGAGGGCCGTCAGATACGCAGTATTTT. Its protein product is CASSLGAGGPSDTQYF.

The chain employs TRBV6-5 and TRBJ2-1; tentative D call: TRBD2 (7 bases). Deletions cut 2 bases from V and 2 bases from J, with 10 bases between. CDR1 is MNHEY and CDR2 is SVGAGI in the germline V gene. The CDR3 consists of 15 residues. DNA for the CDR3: TGTGCCAGCAGTTACATGGGGGGGCCCTACAATGAGCAGTTCTTC. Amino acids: CASSYMGGPYNEQFF.

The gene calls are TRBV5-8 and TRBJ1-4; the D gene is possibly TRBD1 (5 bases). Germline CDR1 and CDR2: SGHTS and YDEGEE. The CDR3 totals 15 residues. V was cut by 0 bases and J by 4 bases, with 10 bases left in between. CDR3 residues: CASSLGPGDNEKLFF. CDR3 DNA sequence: TGTGCCAGCAGCTTGGGGCCGGGGGATAATGAAAAACTGTTTTTT.